One sample yielded the 12 T cell receptor beta chains listed below, sequenced in a study of blood T cell repertoires in COVID-19. Some clones are missing from TCRdb's copy, which holds only in-frame ones; the method was immunoSEQ multiplex PCR. The sample has 120,000 or so clones; roughly 90% are singletons. Source material: peripheral blood. The origin of the receptors is a man between 45 and 60 years old with acute or convalescent COVID-19.

This sequence joins TRBV14 and TRBJ2-3; D may be TRBD1 (5 bases). Germline CDR1 SGHDN, CDR2 FVKESK. V was cut by 6 bases and J by 3 bases, with 16 bases left in between. The CDR3 runs 15 residues. In DNA, the CDR3 is TGTGCCAGCAGTCTACAGGTTTTAGCAACAGATACGCAGTATTTT. Encoded protein: CASSLQVLATDTQYF.

The gene calls are TRBV6-1 and TRBJ1-5; unclear D gene. V shed 1 base and J shed 0 bases, with 7 bases lying between them. Looked up from germline, CDR1 is MNHNS and CDR2 is SASEGT. This CDR3 is 15 amino acids long. The CDR3 DNA follows: TGTGCCAGCAGTGAAGACAGATATAGCAATCAGCCCCAGCATTTT. Translating it yields CASSEDRYSNQPQHF.

This clone was recorded a few times. The J gene is TRBJ1-4, the V gene TRBV7-8; the D gene is possibly TRBD1 (6 bases). The germline V gene encodes CDR1 SGHVS and CDR2 FQNEAQ. The V end was cut by 6 bases, the J end by 8 bases, with 13 bases between. The CDR3 consists of 13 residues. The CDR3 spells CASRNSGAEKLFF. The CDR3 coding sequence is TGTGCCAGCAGGAACTCAGGGGCAGAAAAACTGTTTTTT.

J is TRBJ2-2 and V is TRBV30; a possible D gene is TRBD1 (5 bases). With 0 bases removed from V and 5 bases from J, the gap between germline ends came to 13 bases. This CDR3 has 15 amino acids. Looked up from germline, CDR1 is GTSNPN and CDR2 is SVGIG (reference sequence). The CDR3 sequence is CAWSVPREDTGELFF. The CDR3 nucleotides are TGTGCCTGGAGTGTACCCAGGGAAGATACCGGGGAGCTGTTTTTT.

This clone was counted a few times. The chain recombines TRBV11-3 with TRBJ2-1; D not resolved. The CDR3 has 14 residues. The V end lost 5 bases, the J end lost 4 bases, and 12 bases lay between the germline ends. From germline, CDR1 is SGHNT and CDR2 YENEEA. CDR3 DNA: TGTGCCAGCAGCACAAGACTGAGATACAATGAGCAGTTCTTC. This sequence encodes CASSTRLRYNEQFF.

The chain employs TRBV30 and TRBJ1-5, with D perhaps TRBD1 (5 bases). V shed 4 bases and J shed 2 bases, with 9 bases lying between them. Germline CDR1 is GTSNPN and CDR2 is SVGIG (reference sequence). CDR3 length: 13 residues. Here the CDR3 DNA reads TGTGCCTGGACGTCGGGGGGCAATCAGCCCCAGCATTTT. Protein sequence: CAWTSGGNQPQHF. The full variable domain, with the rest looked up from reference TRBV30 and TRBJ1-5, is SQTIHQWPATLVQPVGSPLSLECTVEGTSNPNLYWYRQAAGRGLQLLFYSVGIGQISSEVPQNLSASRPQDRQFILSSKKLLLSDSGFYLCAWTSGGNQPQHFGDGTRLSIL.

This rearrangement joins TRBV2 to TRBJ2-7, with a possible D match to TRBD1 (6 bases). Germline-derived CDR1 and CDR2 are SNHLY and FYNNEI. There are 16 residues in the CDR3. Trimming shortened V by 4 bases and J by 0 bases, and 16 bases separated the two germline ends. This chain's CDR3 is CASSVLEGHSSYEQYF. For the CDR3, the DNA is TGTGCCAGCAGTGTCCTTGAGGGACACAGCTCCTACGAGCAGTACTTC.

With regard to this clone: The sample contains more than one DNA sequence encoding this CDR3. The rearrangement links TRBV12-3 or TRBV12-4 to TRBJ2-7; D is unclear. Trimming removed 1 base from V and 0 bases from J, with 4 bases in between. The CDR3 extends over 13 amino acids. CDR3 DNA sequence: TGTGCCAGCAGTTTAGACTCCTCCTACGAGCAGTACTTC. Residues: CASSLDSSYEQYF.

The chain employs TRBV4-3 and TRBJ2-6; TRBD2 is a possible D gene (6 bases). The CDR3 spans 16 residues. Trimming removed 0 bases at V and 4 bases at J, with 10 bases between. Per germline, CDR1 LGHNA and CDR2 YSLEER. CDR3 DNA sequence: TGCGCCAGCAGCCAAGATCGCGGGGTCGGGGCCAACGTCCTGACTTTC. Protein product: CASSQDRGVGANVLTF.

The V call is TRBV7-8, the J call TRBJ2-4; 7 bases line up with TRBD1. CDR1 and CDR2 (germline): SGHVS, FQNEAQ. This CDR3 region has 15 residues. The J segment lost 1 base and the V segment lost 2 bases, leaving 2 bases of the junction unmatched. Here the CDR3 DNA reads TGTGCCAGCAGCTTAAGGGGGCGGGCCAAAAACATTCAGTACTTC. It codes for CASSLRGRAKNIQYF. The full variable domain, in which reference TRBV7-8 and TRBJ2-4 provide the parts outside the CDR3, is GAGVSQSPRYKVAKRGQDVALRCDPISGHVSLFWYQQALGQGPEFLTYFQNEAQLDKSGLPSDRFFAERPEGSVSTLKIQRTQQEDSAVYLCASSLRGRAKNIQYFGAGTRLSVL.

CDR3 nucleotide sequence: TGTGCCAGCAGCTTATCTCCCGGGAGGGCCTACAATGAGCAGTTCTTC. Translating gives CASSLSPGRAYNEQFF. The chain is built from TRBV7-2 and TRBJ2-1, with 8 bases fitting TRBD2. Germline V gene data show CDR1 as SGHTA and CDR2 as FQGNSA. The CDR3 totals 16 residues. The ends lost 2 bases at V and 2 bases at J; junction bases unmatched: 5.

The genes are TRBV11-2 and TRBJ2-7, with D possibly matching TRBD1 (5 bases). Germline V CDR1 and CDR2: SGHAT, FQNNGV. The CDR3 spans 14 residues. Trimming cost V 1 base and J 4 bases, with 11 bases left between them. CDR3 residues: CASSLGSGWYEQYF. CDR3 sequence (DNA): TGTGCCAGCAGCTTAGGTTCAGGGTGGTACGAGCAGTACTTC.